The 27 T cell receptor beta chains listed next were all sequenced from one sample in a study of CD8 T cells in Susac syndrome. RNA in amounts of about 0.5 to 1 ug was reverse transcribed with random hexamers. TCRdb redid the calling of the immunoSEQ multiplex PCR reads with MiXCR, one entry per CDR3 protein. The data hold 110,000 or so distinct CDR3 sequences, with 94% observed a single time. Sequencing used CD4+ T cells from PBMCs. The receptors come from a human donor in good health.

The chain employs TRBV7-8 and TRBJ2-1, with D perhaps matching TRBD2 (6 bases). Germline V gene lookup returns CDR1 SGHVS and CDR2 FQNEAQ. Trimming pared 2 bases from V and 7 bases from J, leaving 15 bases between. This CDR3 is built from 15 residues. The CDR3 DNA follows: TGTGCCAGCAGCTTAATCGGGAGCTGGAGAAATGAGCAGTTCTTC. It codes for CASSLIGSWRNEQFF.

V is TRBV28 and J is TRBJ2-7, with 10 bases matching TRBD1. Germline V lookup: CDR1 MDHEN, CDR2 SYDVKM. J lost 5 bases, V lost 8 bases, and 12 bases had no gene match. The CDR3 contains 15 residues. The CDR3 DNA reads TGTGCCAGCGGGACCCCCGGGACAGGGGTCGACGAGCAGTACTTC. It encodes CASGTPGTGVDEQYF.

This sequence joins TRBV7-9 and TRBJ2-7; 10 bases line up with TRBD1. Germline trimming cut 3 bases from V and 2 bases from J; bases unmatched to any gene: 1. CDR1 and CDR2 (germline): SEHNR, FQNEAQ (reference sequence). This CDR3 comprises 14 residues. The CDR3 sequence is CASSLDRGTYEQYF. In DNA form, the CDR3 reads TGTGCCAGCAGCTTGGACAGGGGGACCTACGAGCAGTACTTC.

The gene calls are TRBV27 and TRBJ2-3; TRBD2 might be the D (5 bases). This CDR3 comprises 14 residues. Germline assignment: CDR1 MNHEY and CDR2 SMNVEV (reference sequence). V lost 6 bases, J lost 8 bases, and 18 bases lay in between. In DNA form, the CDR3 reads TGTGCCAGCAGCCTACAAACTAGTATGGGTACGCAGTATTTT. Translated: CASSLQTSMGTQYF.

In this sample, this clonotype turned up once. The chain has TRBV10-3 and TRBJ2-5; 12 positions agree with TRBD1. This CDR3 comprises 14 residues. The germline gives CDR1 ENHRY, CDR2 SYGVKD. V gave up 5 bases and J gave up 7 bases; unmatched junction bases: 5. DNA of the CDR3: TGTGCCATCAGTCCGGGACAGGGGGCTATGACCCAGTACTTC. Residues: CAISPGQGAMTQYF.

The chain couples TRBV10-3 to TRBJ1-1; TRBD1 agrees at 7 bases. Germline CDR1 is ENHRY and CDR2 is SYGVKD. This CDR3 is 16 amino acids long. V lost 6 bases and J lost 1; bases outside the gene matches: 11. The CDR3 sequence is CAISKTGPRENTEAFF. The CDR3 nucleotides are TGTGCCATCAGCAAGACAGGGCCCAGAGAGAACACTGAAGCTTTCTTT.

The DNA of the CDR3 is TGTGCCAGCAGCCAGGCTAACTATGGCTACACCTTC. Translating gives CASSQANYGYTF. The J gene is TRBJ1-2, the V gene TRBV3-1; D unresolved. The CDR3 is 12 residues long. V lost 3 bases and J 0 bases, leaving 2 bases between the germline ends. The germline CDR1 and CDR2 sequences are LGHDT and YNNKEL (reference sequence).

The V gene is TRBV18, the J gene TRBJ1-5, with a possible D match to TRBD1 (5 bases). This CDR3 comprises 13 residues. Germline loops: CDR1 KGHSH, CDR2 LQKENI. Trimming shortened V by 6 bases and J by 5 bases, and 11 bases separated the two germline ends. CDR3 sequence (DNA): TGTGCCAGCTCTGAGGGGAGGGATCAGCCCCAGCATTTT. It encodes CASSEGRDQPQHF.

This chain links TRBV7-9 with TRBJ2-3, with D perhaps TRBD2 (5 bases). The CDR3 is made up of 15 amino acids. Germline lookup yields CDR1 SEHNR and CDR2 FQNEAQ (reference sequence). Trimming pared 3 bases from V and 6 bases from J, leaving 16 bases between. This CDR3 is CASSFDRSERDTQYF. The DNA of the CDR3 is TGTGCCAGCAGCTTTGACCGGAGCGAGCGGGATACGCAGTATTTT. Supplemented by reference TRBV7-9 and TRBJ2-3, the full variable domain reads DTGVSQNPRHKITKRGQNVTFRCDPISEHNRLYWYRQTLGQGPEFLTYFQNEAQLEKSRLLSDRFSAERPKGSFSTLEIQRTEQGDSAMYLCASSFDRSERDTQYFGPGTRLTVL.

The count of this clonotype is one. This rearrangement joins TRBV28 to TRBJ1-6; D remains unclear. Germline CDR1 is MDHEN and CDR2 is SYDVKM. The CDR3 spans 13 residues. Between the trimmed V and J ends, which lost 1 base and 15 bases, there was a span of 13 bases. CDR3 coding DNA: TGTGCCAGCAGTTTATTGACACCCGGGGACCTCCACTTT. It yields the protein CASSLLTPGDLHF.

CDR3 in DNA: TGCGCCTCAGGACTAGCGGCTAACACCGGGGAGCTGTTTTTT. Its translation is CASGLAANTGELFF. This sequence joins TRBV5-1 and TRBJ2-2; 10 bases are shared with TRBD2. The V and J ends lost 10 bases and 2 bases, in that order; junction bases with no gene match: 5. Germline V gene sequence: CDR1 SGHRS, CDR2 YFSETQ. The CDR3 length is 14 residues.

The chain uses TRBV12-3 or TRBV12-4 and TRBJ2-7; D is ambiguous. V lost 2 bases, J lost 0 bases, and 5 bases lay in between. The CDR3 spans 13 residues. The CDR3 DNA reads TGTGCCAGCAGTTTACCAGACTCCTACGAGCAGTACTTC. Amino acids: CASSLPDSYEQYF.

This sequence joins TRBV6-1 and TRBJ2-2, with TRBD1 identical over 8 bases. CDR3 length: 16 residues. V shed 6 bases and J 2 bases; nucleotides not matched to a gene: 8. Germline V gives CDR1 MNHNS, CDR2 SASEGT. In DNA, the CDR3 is TGTGCCAGCAGCCAGCCCGACAGGGGTAACACCGGGGAGCTGTTTTTT. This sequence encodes CASSQPDRGNTGELFF.

CDR3 sequence: CASSLARSATQYF. The CDR3 bases are TGTGCCAGCAGCCTTGCCCGGTCAGCGACCCAGTACTTC. The J gene is TRBJ2-5, the V gene TRBV12-3 or TRBV12-4; no clear D. The CDR3 runs 13 residues. V was trimmed by 6 bases and J by 7 bases, leaving 15 bases between them.

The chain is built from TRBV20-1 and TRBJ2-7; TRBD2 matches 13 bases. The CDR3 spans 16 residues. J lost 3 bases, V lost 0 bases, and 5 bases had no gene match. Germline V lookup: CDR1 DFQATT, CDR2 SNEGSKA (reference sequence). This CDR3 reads CSARDGTSGTHYEQYF. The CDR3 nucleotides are TGCAGTGCTAGAGACGGGACTAGCGGGACCCACTACGAGCAGTACTTC.

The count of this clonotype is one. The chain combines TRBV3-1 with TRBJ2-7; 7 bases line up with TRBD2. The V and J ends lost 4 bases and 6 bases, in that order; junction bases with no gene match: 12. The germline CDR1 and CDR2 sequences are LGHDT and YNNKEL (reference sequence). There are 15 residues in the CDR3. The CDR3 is CASSPPGREFGEQYF. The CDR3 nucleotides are TGTGCCAGCAGCCCCCCGGGGAGGGAGTTCGGCGAGCAGTACTTC.

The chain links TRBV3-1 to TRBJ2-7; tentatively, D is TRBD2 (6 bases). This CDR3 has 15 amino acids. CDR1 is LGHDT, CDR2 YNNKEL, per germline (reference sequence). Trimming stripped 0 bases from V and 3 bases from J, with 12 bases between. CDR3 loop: CASSQDMEGSYEQYF. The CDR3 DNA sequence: TGTGCCAGCAGCCAAGATATGGAGGGAAGCTACGAGCAGTACTTC.

CDR3 region: CASSRGIGYEGYGYTF. In DNA, the CDR3 is TGTGCCAGCAGTAGAGGGATCGGCTATGAAGGCTATGGCTACACCTTC. The chain recombines TRBV7-2 with TRBJ1-2; D not certain. This CDR3 region has 16 residues. Germline lookup yields CDR1 SGHTA and CDR2 FQGNSA. V lost 6 bases and J 4 bases, leaving 21 bases between the germline ends.

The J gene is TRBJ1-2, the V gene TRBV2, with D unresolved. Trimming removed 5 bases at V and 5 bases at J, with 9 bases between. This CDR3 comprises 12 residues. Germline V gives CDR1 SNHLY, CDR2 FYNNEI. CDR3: CASSLGEYGYTF. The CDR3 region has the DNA TGTGCCAGCAGTCTTGGAGAATATGGCTACACCTTC.

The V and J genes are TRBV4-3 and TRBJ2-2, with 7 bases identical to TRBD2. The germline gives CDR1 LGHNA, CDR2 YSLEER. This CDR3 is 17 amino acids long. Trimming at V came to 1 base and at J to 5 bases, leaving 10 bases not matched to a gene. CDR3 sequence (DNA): TGCGCCAGCAGCCAAGCCGCTAGCCCCGGGGGGACCGGGGAGCTGTTTTTT. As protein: CASSQAASPGGTGELFF.

The CDR3 DNA reads TGCGCCAGCAGCCAGGGTAGCGGGAGTAATCCCAATGAGCAGTTCTTC. It codes for CASSQGSGSNPNEQFF. The chain is built from TRBV4-1 and TRBJ2-1; 9 bases fit TRBD2. This CDR3 is 16 amino acids long. The germline V gene has CDR1 MGHRA and CDR2 YSYEKL. The J segment lost 6 bases and the V segment lost 3 bases, leaving 9 bases of the junction unmatched.

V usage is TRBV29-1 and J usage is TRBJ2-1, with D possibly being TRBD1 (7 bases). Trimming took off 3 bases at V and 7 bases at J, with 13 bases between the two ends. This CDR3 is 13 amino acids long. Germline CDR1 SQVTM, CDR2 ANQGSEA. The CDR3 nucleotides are TGCAGCGTTGAGCTGACAGGGAGGAATGAGCAGTTCTTC. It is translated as CSVELTGRNEQFF.

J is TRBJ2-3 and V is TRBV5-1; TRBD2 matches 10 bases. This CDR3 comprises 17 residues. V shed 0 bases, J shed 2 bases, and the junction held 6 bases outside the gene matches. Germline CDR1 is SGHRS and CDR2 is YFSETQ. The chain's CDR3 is CASSLALAGDNTDTQYF. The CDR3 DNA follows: TGCGCCAGCAGCTTGGCCCTAGCGGGAGACAACACAGATACGCAGTATTTT.

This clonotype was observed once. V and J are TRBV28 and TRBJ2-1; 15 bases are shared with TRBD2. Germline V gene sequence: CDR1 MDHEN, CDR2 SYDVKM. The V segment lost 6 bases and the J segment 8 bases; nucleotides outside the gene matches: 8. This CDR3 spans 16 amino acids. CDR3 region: CASRDPGTSGRHEQFF. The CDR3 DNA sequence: TGTGCCAGCAGGGACCCCGGGACTAGCGGGAGGCATGAGCAGTTCTTC.

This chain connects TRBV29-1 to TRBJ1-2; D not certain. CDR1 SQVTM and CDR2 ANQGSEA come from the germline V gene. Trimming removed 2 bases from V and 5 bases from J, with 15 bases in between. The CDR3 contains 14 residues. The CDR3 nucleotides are TGCAGCGTTGAACGGGAGGGTAAAGATTATGGCTACACCTTC. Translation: CSVEREGKDYGYTF.

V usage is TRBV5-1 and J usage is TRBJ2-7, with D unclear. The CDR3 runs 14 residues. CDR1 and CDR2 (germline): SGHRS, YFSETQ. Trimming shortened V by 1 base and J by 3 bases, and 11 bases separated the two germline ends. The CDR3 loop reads CASSLWTDSYEQYF. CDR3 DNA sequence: TGCGCCAGCAGCTTGTGGACGGATAGCTACGAGCAGTACTTC.

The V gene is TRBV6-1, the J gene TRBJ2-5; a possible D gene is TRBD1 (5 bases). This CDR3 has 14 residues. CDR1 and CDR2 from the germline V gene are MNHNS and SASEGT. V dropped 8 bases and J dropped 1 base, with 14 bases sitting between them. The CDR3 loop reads CASRKDRLQETQYF. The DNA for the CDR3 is TGTGCCAGCCGGAAAGACAGACTCCAAGAGACCCAGTACTTC.